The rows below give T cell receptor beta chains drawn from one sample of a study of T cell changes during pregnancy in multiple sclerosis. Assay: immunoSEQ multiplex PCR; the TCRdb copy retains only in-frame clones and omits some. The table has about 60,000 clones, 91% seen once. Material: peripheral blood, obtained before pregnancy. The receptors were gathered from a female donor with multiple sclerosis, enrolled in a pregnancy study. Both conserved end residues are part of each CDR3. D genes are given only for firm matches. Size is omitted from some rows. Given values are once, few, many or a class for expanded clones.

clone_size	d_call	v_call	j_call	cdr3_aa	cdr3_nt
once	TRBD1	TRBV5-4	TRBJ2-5	CASSSERQGLGTQYF	TGTGCCAGCAGCTCTGAACGACAGGGGTTAGGGACCCAGTACTTC
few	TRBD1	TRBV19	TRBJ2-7	CASSGRDRDSYEQYF	TGTGCCAGTAGTGGACGGGACAGAGACTCCTACGAGCAGTACTTC
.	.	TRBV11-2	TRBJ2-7	CASSLGGPTYEQYF	TGTGCCAGCAGCTTAGGCGGGCCTACCTACGAGCAGTACTTC
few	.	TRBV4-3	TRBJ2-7	CASSQDSVPGSEQYF	TGCGCCAGCAGCCAAGATTCTGTCCCTGGGAGCGAGCAGTACTTC
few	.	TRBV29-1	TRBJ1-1	CSVVGSSTEAFF	TGCAGCGTTGTCGGGAGTAGCACTGAAGCTTTCTTT
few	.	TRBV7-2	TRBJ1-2	CASSFRVTNYGYTF	TGTGCCAGCAGCTTTCGGGTTACTAACTATGGCTACACCTTC
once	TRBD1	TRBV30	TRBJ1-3	CAWRLGQGLSGNTIYF	TGTGCCTGGAGACTCGGACAGGGGCTCTCTGGAAACACCATATATTTT
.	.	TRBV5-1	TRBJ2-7	CASSLSGDGYEQYF	TGCGCCAGCAGCTTATCCGGGGATGGCTACGAGCAGTACTTC
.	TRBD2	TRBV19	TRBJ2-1	CASSIGAASGYNEQFF	TGTGCCAGTAGTATCGGCGCGGCTAGCGGATACAATGAGCAGTTCTTC
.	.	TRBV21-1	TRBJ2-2	CASSKATAGSGELFF	TGTGCCAGCAGCAAGGCTACAGCGGGTTCCGGGGAGCTGTTTTTT
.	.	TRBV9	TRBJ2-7	CASSALTGGGFYEQYF	TGTGCCAGCAGCGCGCTCACTGGCGGGGGCTTCTACGAGCAGTACTTC
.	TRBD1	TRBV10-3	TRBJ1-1	CAINTNRGLNTEAFF	TGTGCCATCAACACCAACAGGGGGCTGAACACTGAAGCTTTCTTT
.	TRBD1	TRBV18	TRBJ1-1	CASSPRDRVTEAFF	TGTGCCAGCTCACCTCGGGACAGGGTTACTGAAGCTTTCTTT
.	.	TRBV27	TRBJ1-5	CASSRQGNGNQPQHF	TGTGCCAGCAGTCGGCAGGGGAATGGCAATCAGCCCCAGCATTTT
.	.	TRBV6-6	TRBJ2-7	CASSYGIRLPEQYF	TGTGCCAGCAGTTACGGAATCAGGCTTCCCGAGCAGTACTTC
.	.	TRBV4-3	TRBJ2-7	CASSQGPGTGAYEQYF	TGCGCCAGCAGCCAAGGTCCCGGGACGGGGGCCTACGAGCAGTACTTC
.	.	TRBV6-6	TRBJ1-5	CASSSGVSNQPQHF	TGTGCCAGCAGCTCAGGGGTAAGCAATCAGCCCCAGCATTTT
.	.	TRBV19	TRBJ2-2	CATNAGGQADTGELFF	TGTGCCACTAACGCAGGGGGGCAGGCGGACACCGGGGAGCTGTTTTTT
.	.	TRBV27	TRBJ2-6	CASRLTGLRSGANVLTF	TGTGCCAGCAGACTCACAGGGTTACGCTCTGGGGCCAACGTCCTGACTTTC
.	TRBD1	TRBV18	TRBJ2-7	CASSPNTGGSSYEQYF	TGTGCCAGCTCACCCAACACAGGGGGTAGCTCCTACGAGCAGTACTTC
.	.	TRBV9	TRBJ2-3	CASSRFNTDTQYF	TGTGCCAGCAGCCGGTTCAACACAGATACGCAGTATTTT
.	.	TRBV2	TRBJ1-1	CASREGQRNTEAFF	TGTGCCAGCAGAGAAGGACAGAGGAACACTGAAGCTTTCTTT
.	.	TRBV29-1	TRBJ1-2	CSALAGAYGYTF	TGCAGCGCCCTCGCGGGGGCGTATGGCTACACCTTC
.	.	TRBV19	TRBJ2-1	CASSIDPSFNEQFF	TGTGCCAGTAGTATAGATCCCTCTTTCAATGAGCAGTTCTTC
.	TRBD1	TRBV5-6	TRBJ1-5	CASSSRKGAGSDNQPQHF	TGTGCCAGCAGCTCCCGCAAGGGGGCGGGTTCGGACAATCAGCCCCAGCATTTT
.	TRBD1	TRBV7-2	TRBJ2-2	CASSLGPTGLSNTGELFF	TGTGCCAGCAGCTTAGGCCCGACAGGGCTATCGAACACCGGGGAGCTGTTTTTT
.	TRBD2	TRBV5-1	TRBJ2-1	CASSFGGELINEQFF	TGCGCCAGCAGCTTCGGGGGGGAACTAATCAATGAGCAGTTCTTC
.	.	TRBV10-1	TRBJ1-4	CASSEGGGDEKLFF	TGCGCCAGCAGTGAGGGGGGGGGTGATGAAAAACTGTTTTTT
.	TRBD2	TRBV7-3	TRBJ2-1	CASSSLAGGYNEQFF	TGTGCCAGCAGCTCGCTAGCGGGGGGATACAATGAGCAGTTCTTC
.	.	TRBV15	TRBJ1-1	CATSRHPRGVAEAFF	TGTGCCACCAGCAGACACCCAAGGGGTGTGGCTGAAGCTTTCTTT
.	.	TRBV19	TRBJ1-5	CASNAGYNQPQHF	TGTGCCAGTAATGCAGGGTACAATCAGCCCCAGCATTTT
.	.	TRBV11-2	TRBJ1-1	CASSLGQNTEAFF	TGTGCCAGCAGCTTAGGACAGAACACTGAAGCTTTCTTT
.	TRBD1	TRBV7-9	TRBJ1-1	CASSLTGGDGNTEAFF	TGTGCCAGCAGCTTAACAGGGGGCGACGGGAACACTGAAGCTTTCTTT
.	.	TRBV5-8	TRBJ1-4	CASSLAVWAGDNEKLFF	TGTGCCAGCAGCTTGGCCGTCTGGGCGGGAGATAATGAAAAACTGTTTTTT
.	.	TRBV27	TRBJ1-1	CASSFGSVTMNTEAFF	TGTGCCAGCAGTTTCGGGTCCGTCACTATGAACACTGAAGCTTTCTTT
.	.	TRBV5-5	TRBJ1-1	CASSSQGSGAEAFF	TGTGCCAGCAGCTCTCAGGGGTCAGGGGCTGAAGCTTTCTTT
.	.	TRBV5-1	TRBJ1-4	CASSPGGRAEKLFF	TGCGCCAGCAGCCCGGGAGGTCGGGCTGAAAAACTGTTTTTT
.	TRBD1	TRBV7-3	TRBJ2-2	CASTLTGYNGELFF	TGTGCCAGCACCCTGACAGGGTATAACGGGGAGCTGTTTTTT
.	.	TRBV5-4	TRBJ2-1	CASSLGPSYNEQFF	TGTGCCAGCAGCTTGGGGCCCTCCTACAATGAGCAGTTCTTC
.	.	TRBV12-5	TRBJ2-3	CASGTATDTQYF	TGTGCTAGTGGGACAGCCACAGATACGCAGTATTTT
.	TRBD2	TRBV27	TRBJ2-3	CASRKLGLAGGDTQYF	TGTGCCAGCAGAAAACTCGGACTAGCGGGGGGGGATACGCAGTATTTT
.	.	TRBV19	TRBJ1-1	CASSTVGGSGAFF	TGTGCCAGTAGTACGGTCGGGGGATCCGGAGCTTTCTTT
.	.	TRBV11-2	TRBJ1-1	CASSSVPVKQGMNTEAFF	TGTGCCAGCAGCTCTGTCCCCGTCAAACAGGGAATGAACACTGAAGCTTTCTTT
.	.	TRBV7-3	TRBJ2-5	CASSLAGVGETQYF	TGTGCCAGCAGCTTAGCCGGGGTAGGCGAGACCCAGTACTTC
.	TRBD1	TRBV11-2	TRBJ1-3	CASTTSGTGANTIYF	TGTGCCAGCACCACGTCCGGGACAGGGGCAAACACCATATATTTT
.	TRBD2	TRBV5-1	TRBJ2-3	CASGGLAGDTMGDTQYF	TGCGCCAGCGGCGGACTAGCGGGGGACACTATGGGAGATACGCAGTATTTT